This T cell receptor (beta chain) is from a study of monozygotic twins with inflammatory bowel disease. Concerning this clonotype: What it binds is unknown.

From the 5' RACE reads, TCRdb lists one entry per CDR3 protein and no DNA. This sample's clone table lists about 210,000 distinct CDR3 sequences. Study results and caveats: Data gave no support to a single strong signal or clonotype associated with IBD.

The sample comprised blood. The receptor was derived from a human donor with ulcerative colitis or Crohn's disease, or a healthy co-twin of an affected twin (not recorded which).

CDR3 sequence: CSGKSGADTQYF. The V call is TRBV20-1, the J call TRBJ2-3; as DNA is missing, the TRBD1 call by TCRdb cannot be tested. CDR1 is DFQATT, CDR2 SNEGSKA, per germline (reference sequence). CDR3 size: 12 residues.